The TCR beta chain described here comes from a study of graft-versus-host responses after intestinal transplantation. For the study at large: Once they had received anti-thymocyte globulin induction, all recipients took tacrolimus and steroids for 2 to 4 years.

Only in-frame clones appear in the TCRdb table, and some are missing; sequencing was by immunoSEQ multiplex PCR. The sample includes around 93,000 clones, over 80% of them seen just once. The CDR3 sequence is 14 residues long. CDR1 is LNHDA, CDR2 SQIVND, per germline (reference sequence). V shed 7 bases, J shed 0 bases, and the junction held 6 bases outside the gene matches. With respect to this clone: The antigen is undetermined.

This clonotype was sampled from a human donor who received an intestinal transplant. This specimen consisted of unstimulated CD8+ T cells sorted from spleen or lymph node cells, obtained before intestinal transplant. The chain is built from TRBV19 and TRBJ2-7; 7 bases align to TRBD1. This CDR3 reads CASTEGQNSYEQYF. The CDR3, as DNA: TGTGCCAGTACCGAGGGACAGAACTCCTACGAGCAGTACTTC.